Below, 29 T cell receptor beta chains from the same sample are listed, as sequenced in a study of regulatory T cells in long-lasting Graves disease. Documented time point: newly diagnosed GD, antithyroid drugs for less than 3 months. PBMCs were the source of the RNA used for TCR sequencing. Arm-PCR of CDR3 regions with iRepertoire HTBI primers generated TCR beta libraries. TCRdb passed the multiplex PCR reads through MiXCR, listing each CDR3 protein once. The sample lists more than 300,000 distinct CDR3 sequences; roughly 17% were seen once. These data were also filed under a second study, of T cells in Graves' hyperthyroidism and ophthalmopathy.

The specimen was peripheral blood mononuclear cells (PBMCs), collected at new diagnosis, from a patient treated with antithyroid drugs. Receptors were obtained from a woman between 18 and 29 years old with Graves disease.

The sample holds many counts of this clonotype. The chain links TRBV28 to TRBJ1-1; D is unclear. Per the germline V gene, CDR1 is MDHEN and CDR2 is SYDVKM. The CDR3 runs 11 residues. V lost 7 bases, J lost 2 bases, and 5 bases lay in between. The CDR3 sequence is CASTLNTEAFF. The CDR3 bases are TGTGCCAGCACCCTCAACACTGAAGCTTTCTTT.

This clonotype was recorded many times. The chain has TRBV6-2 or TRBV6-3 and TRBJ2-3; D is unclear. This CDR3 spans 13 amino acids. Germline CDR1 reads MNHEY; CDR2 reads SVGEGT. V was shortened by 2 bases and J by 0 bases, with 3 bases between the two germline ends. The CDR3 DNA is TGTGCCAGCAGTTACGAGAGCACAGATACGCAGTATTTT. Protein sequence: CASSYESTDTQYF.

This clonotype was recorded at least ten times. This sequence joins TRBV3-1 and TRBJ2-2, with D tentatively TRBD1 or TRBD2 (5 bases each). From germline, CDR1 is LGHDT and CDR2 YNNKEL (reference sequence). The CDR3 extends over 15 amino acids. V was shortened by 4 bases and J by 4 bases, with 13 bases between the two germline ends. Here the CDR3 reads CASSRRDGGTGELFF. Here the CDR3 DNA reads TGTGCCAGCAGCCGCCGGGACGGAGGCACCGGGGAGCTGTTTTTT.

This clonotype was seen repeatedly, ten times or more. The chain combines TRBV11-3 with TRBJ2-7, with 7 bases matching TRBD1. The CDR3 spans 14 residues. Trimming at V came to 5 bases and at J to 3 bases, leaving 7 bases not matched to a gene. Germline CDR1 is SGHNT and CDR2 is YENEEA. This chain's CDR3 is CASSTRQGNYEQYF. In DNA, the CDR3 is TGTGCCAGCAGCACTCGACAGGGCAACTACGAGCAGTACTTC.

In this sample, this clonotype turned up a few times. The chain recombines TRBV20-1 with TRBJ2-4; 7 nucleotides align to TRBD2. The V gene's germline CDR1 is DFQATT and CDR2 SNEGSKA (reference sequence). The junction had 14 bases not matched to a gene; V was cut back by 5 bases and J by 4 bases. The CDR3 spans 16 residues. The CDR3 region has the DNA TGCAGTGCTGCAGTCTGGGGGGAGGGGCGAAAAAACATTCAGTACTTC. Its translation is CSAAVWGEGRKNIQYF.

This clonotype was picked up one time. With a far larger clone one base away, a read error is the likely cause. The genes are TRBV6-2 or TRBV6-3 and TRBJ2-7; D gene uncertain. V was shortened by 6 bases and J by 0 bases, with 9 bases between the two germline ends. The CDR3 is made up of 13 amino acids. CDR1 is MNHEY and CDR2 is SVGEGT in the germline V gene. The CDR3 spells CASSPWASYEQYF. For the CDR3, the DNA is TGTGCCAGCAGCCCCTGGGCCTCCTACGAGCAGTACTTC.

The table lists this clonotype with a few counts. This chain connects TRBV19 to TRBJ2-1; D might be TRBD2 (6 bases). V gave up 1 base and J gave up 5 bases, with 15 bases separating them. Germline CDR1 LNHDA, CDR2 SQIVND (reference sequence). This CDR3 is built from 16 residues. CDR3: CASSIALGGRDNEQFF. The CDR3 bases are TGTGCCAGTAGTATAGCCCTGGGGGGTAGGGACAATGAGCAGTTCTTC.

Many counts were recorded for this clonotype. V is TRBV28 and J is TRBJ2-3, with D possibly TRBD2 on 6 matching bases. V dropped 4 bases and J dropped 6 bases, with 17 bases sitting between them. CDR1 is MDHEN and CDR2 is SYDVKM in the germline V gene. The CDR3 extends over 15 amino acids. CDR3 bases: TGTGCCAGCAGTTCTCTGGGACTCGCGCGGGATACGCAGTATTTT. Residues: CASSSLGLARDTQYF.

This clonotype was seen repeatedly, ten times or more. V is TRBV4-2 and J is TRBJ2-1, with 10 nucleotides matching TRBD2. CDR1 is LGHNA and CDR2 is YNFKEQ in the germline V gene. Trimming at V came to 0 bases and at J to 10 bases, leaving 6 bases not matched to a gene. The CDR3 has 15 residues. The CDR3 sequence: CASSQDIAGGREQFF. CDR3 in DNA: TGTGCCAGCAGCCAAGATATAGCGGGAGGAAGGGAGCAGTTCTTC.

In its sample, this clonotype was seen a few times. The rearrangement links TRBV19 to TRBJ1-1; possible D gene TRBD1, 6 bases. This CDR3 has 13 amino acids. V lost 3 bases to trimming and J lost 3 bases, with 8 bases between them. Germline CDR1 is LNHDA and CDR2 is SQIVND (reference sequence). The CDR3: CASSIGGDTEAFF. The CDR3, as DNA: TGTGCCAGTAGTATCGGGGGCGACACTGAAGCTTTCTTT.

This clonotype was observed at least ten times. The chain uses TRBV20-1 and TRBJ1-2; D call uncertain. The CDR3 is 11 amino acids. V lost 3 bases and J lost 8, with 10 bases in between. Germline loops: CDR1 DFQATT, CDR2 SNEGSKA (reference sequence). CDR3: CSARALKGYTF. The DNA for the CDR3 is TGCAGTGCTAGGGCCCTTAAGGGCTACACCTTC.

Of note for this clonotype: Since a far larger clone is one base different, this is likely a read error. The chain links TRBV2 to TRBJ2-7; D is unclear. V dropped 1 base and J dropped 2 bases, with 9 bases sitting between them. Germline loops: CDR1 SNHLY, CDR2 FYNNEI. This CDR3 has 14 amino acids. CDR3 bases: TGTGCCAGCAGTGAAGGGACCGATCCCTACGAGCAGTACTTC. Encoded protein: CASSEGTDPYEQYF.

This clonotype was seen at least ten times. This chain joins TRBV3-1 and TRBJ2-7; 10 nucleotides match TRBD1. Per the germline V gene, CDR1 is LGHDT and CDR2 is YNNKEL (reference sequence). The CDR3 consists of 15 residues. Trimming removed 4 bases from V and 6 bases from J; junction bases left unmatched: 9. CDR3 DNA: TGTGCCAGCAGCCCCTCCGGGACAGGGGAACGCGAGCAGTACTTC. Amino acid sequence: CASSPSGTGEREQYF.

The genes are TRBV29-1 and TRBJ1-6, with 7 bases that match TRBD1. Germline trimming cut 4 bases from V and 10 bases from J; bases unmatched to any gene: 10. Germline V CDR1 and CDR2: SQVTM, ANQGSEA. The CDR3 contains 14 residues. CDR3 bases: TGCAGCGTTGTCGAGGGGGCAGGTGCATCACCCCTCCACTTT. Amino acid sequence: CSVVEGAGASPLHF. The full variable domain, in which reference TRBV29-1 and TRBJ1-6 provide the parts outside the CDR3, is SAVISQKPSRDICQRGTSLTIQCQVDSQVTMMFWYRQQPGQSLTLIATANQGSEATYESGFVIDKFPISRPNLTFSTLTVSNMSPEDSSIYLCSVVEGAGASPLHFGNGTRLTVT.

The rearrangement joins TRBV20-1 to TRBJ2-5; 11 nucleotides match TRBD2. The CDR3 totals 16 residues. J gave up 5 bases and V 3 bases, and 11 bases lay outside the gene matches. The germline gives CDR1 DFQATT, CDR2 SNEGSKA (reference sequence). The CDR3 is CSAREPLAGDVETQYF. In nucleotides, the CDR3 is TGCAGTGCTAGGGAGCCACTAGCGGGAGATGTTGAGACCCAGTACTTC.

Details on this clonotype: A read error may explain this, as a much larger clone is one base away. The J gene is TRBJ2-7, the V gene TRBV2; 7 bases are a match to TRBD2. The CDR3 is 16 residues long. The V gene's germline CDR1 is SNHLY and CDR2 FYNNEI. CDR3 sequence: CASMEGYGGISCEQYF. In nucleotides, the CDR3 is TGTGCCAGCATGGAGGGGTACGGGGGGATCTCCTGCGAGCAGTACTTC.

This clonotype has only a few counts. V usage is TRBV5-1 and J usage is TRBJ2-5; D assignment may be TRBD1 or TRBD2 (5 bases each). This CDR3 comprises 15 residues. The V and J ends lost 0 bases and 0 bases respectively, with 9 bases between them. CDR1 and CDR2 (germline): SGHRS, YFSETQ. CDR3 amino acids: CASSLDRRYQETQYF. The CDR3, as DNA: TGCGCCAGCAGCTTGGACAGGAGGTACCAAGAGACCCAGTACTTC.

The V gene is TRBV6-2 or TRBV6-3, the J gene TRBJ1-3; TRBD1 is a possible D gene (6 bases). Germline CDR1 reads MNHEY; CDR2 reads SVGEGT. V gave up 0 bases and J gave up 4 bases, with 13 bases separating them. This CDR3 has 16 residues. The CDR3 spells CASSYSPTGSGNTIYF. The CDR3 bases are TGTGCCAGCAGTTACTCCCCTACAGGGTCGGGAAACACCATATATTTT.

In this sample, this clonotype turned up many times. The chain couples TRBV28 to TRBJ1-1; 9 positions match TRBD1. This CDR3 comprises 14 residues. After removal of 6 bases from V and 5 bases from J, the junction contained 7 bases not matched to a gene. Germline assignment: CDR1 MDHEN and CDR2 SYDVKM. The CDR3 is CASSVVDRGTEAFF. Written as DNA, the CDR3 is TGTGCCAGCAGCGTTGTTGACAGGGGGACTGAAGCTTTCTTT. The complete variable domain, with remaining parts taken from reference TRBV28 and TRBJ1-1, reads DVKVTQSSRYLVKRTGEKVFLECVQDMDHENMFWYRQDPGLGLRLIYFSYDVKMKEKGDIPEGYSVSREKKERFSLILESASTNQTSMYLCASSVVDRGTEAFFGQGTRLTVV.

This clonotype was detected many times. The V and J genes are TRBV28 and TRBJ1-1; maybe TRBD1 (5 bases). Trimming took off 7 bases at V and 2 bases at J, with 17 bases between the two ends. CDR1 MDHEN and CDR2 SYDVKM come from the germline V gene. The CDR3 sequence is 15 residues long. The CDR3 DNA reads TGTGCCAGCACCGGCGGGGGGACTCTCAACACTGAAGCTTTCTTT. Its protein product is CASTGGGTLNTEAFF.

CDR3 bases: TGTGCCAGCAGCCCCCGGGGAGAGATGGCGGGGGAGCTGTTTTTT. The encoded protein is CASSPRGEMAGELFF. The chain couples TRBV12-3 or TRBV12-4 to TRBJ2-2, with D perhaps TRBD2 (5 bases). This CDR3 has 15 amino acids. V gave up 6 bases and J gave up 8 bases, with 19 bases separating them.

This clonotype showed up many times. This sequence joins TRBV7-8 and TRBJ2-7; 11 nucleotides align to TRBD1. Germline V gene data show CDR1 as SGHVS and CDR2 as FQNEAQ. V lost 5 bases, J lost 5 bases, and 8 bases stayed unmatched. There are 15 residues in the CDR3. CDR3 nucleotides: TGTGCCAGCAGCCCGCAAGGGACAGGGGGAGACGAGCAGTACTTC. Its translation: CASSPQGTGGDEQYF.

This clonotype was observed at least ten times. V is TRBV11-2 and J is TRBJ2-1; D possibly corresponds to TRBD2 (6 bases). The CDR3 spans 13 residues. Germline lookup yields CDR1 SGHAT and CDR2 FQNNGV. V dropped 5 bases and J dropped 7 bases, with 12 bases sitting between them. In DNA form, the CDR3 reads TGTGCCAGCAGCCAGACTAGTCGGAATGAGCAGTTCTTC. This sequence encodes CASSQTSRNEQFF. Full variable domain (rest looked up from reference TRBV11-2 and TRBJ2-1): EAGVAQSPRYKIIEKRQSVAFWCNPISGHATLYWYQQILGQGPKLLIQFQNNGVVDDSQLPKDRFSAERLKGVDSTLKIQPAKLEDSAVYLCASSQTSRNEQFFGPGTRLTVL.

As regards this clonotype: One base away lies a much larger clone, so this may be a sequencing read error. The chain links TRBV20-1 to TRBJ2-3, with a tentative D call TRBD2 (5 bases). With 3 bases removed from V and 3 bases from J, the gap between germline ends came to 16 bases. The germline gives CDR1 DFQATT, CDR2 SNEGSKA (reference sequence). This CDR3 has 15 residues. The CDR3 nucleotides read TGCAGTGCTAGGCGGTTCCCAGCGGAGACAGATACGCAGTATTTT. Protein product: CSARRFPAETDTQYF.

V usage is TRBV4-1 and J usage is TRBJ2-3, with D hard to call. The CDR3 runs 15 residues. Trimming stripped 4 bases from V and 0 bases from J, with 11 bases between. CDR1 is MGHRA, CDR2 YSYEKL, per germline. The CDR3 coding sequence is TGCGCCAGCAGCCCGACCCCGGCGAGCACAGATACGCAGTATTTT. Translation gives CASSPTPASTDTQYF.

The chain is built from TRBV11-2 and TRBJ2-7, with 9 bases matching TRBD2. Germline loops: CDR1 SGHAT, CDR2 FQNNGV. CDR3 length: 13 residues. Trimming cost V 5 bases and J 4 bases; bases outside gene matches: 3. Here the CDR3 DNA reads TGTGCCAGCAGCGGTAGCGGGAGTTACGAGCAGTACTTC. It is translated as CASSGSGSYEQYF.

This clonotype was seen repeatedly, ten times or more. The chain uses TRBV6-1 and TRBJ2-1, with D unclear. Trimming took off 7 bases at V and 9 bases at J, with 19 bases between the two ends. The CDR3 consists of 14 residues. CDR1 MNHNS and CDR2 SASEGT come from the germline V gene. The CDR3 DNA sequence: TGTGCCAGCATGGGTCGTCTGGGGTGGGGTGAGCAGTTCTTC. Its protein is CASMGRLGWGEQFF.

DNA for the CDR3: TGTGCCAGCAGCTTGGGAGCCGGGCAGCGGGAGCTGCAAGAGACCCAGTACTTC. Translation: CASSLGAGQRELQETQYF. V is TRBV5-4 and J is TRBJ2-5, with 8 bases that match TRBD2. Trimming removed 0 bases from V and 2 bases from J; junction bases left unmatched: 12. The CDR3 is made up of 18 amino acids. Germline V lookup: CDR1 SGHNT, CDR2 YYREEE (reference sequence).

This clonotype was observed a few times. A read error may account for a junction end that differs from germline. The chain is built from TRBV5-1 and TRBJ2-1; 9 nucleotides match TRBD1. The CDR3 extends over 14 amino acids. Germline CDR1 is SGHRS and CDR2 is YFSETQ. The CDR3 is CASSWGTGRNGQFF. CDR3 nucleotide sequence: TGCGCCAGCAGCTGGGGGACAGGGCGGAATGGGCAGTTCTTC.